The 15 T cell receptor beta chains presented below share a single source sample, sequenced in a study of shared clonotypes between healthy human individuals. This table comes from immunoSEQ multiplex PCR, and its TCRdb copy is limited to in-frame clones, with some not included. The sample includes about 2 million clones, about 94% of them seen just once. CD45RO negativity and positive selection for CCR7 defined naive CD8 cells, a population that excluded terminally differentiated effector memory CD45RA+ cells. The sequenced material came from naive CD8+ T cells sorted from blood. The receptors come from a man younger than 35 in good health.

The chain carries TRBV7-9 and TRBJ2-2; TRBD1 agrees at 9 bases. Germline V gene sequence: CDR1 SEHNR, CDR2 FQNEAQ (reference sequence). The CDR3 contains 15 residues. Trimming cost V 3 bases and J 5 bases; bases outside gene matches: 4. CDR3 region: CASSLGQGRTGELFF. The CDR3 bases are TGTGCCAGCAGCTTGGGACAGGGAAGAACCGGGGAGCTGTTTTTT.

In its sample, this clone was seen a few times. Other DNA sequences in this specimen translate into the identical CDR3. The J gene is TRBJ1-3, the V gene TRBV7-6; D remains unclear. CDR3 length: 13 residues. CDR1 SGHVS and CDR2 FNYEAQ come from the germline V gene. The V gene lost 1 base and the J gene lost 4 bases, with 5 bases spanning the gap. CDR3 loop: CASSLDLGNTIYF. The CDR3 DNA reads TGTGCCAGCAGCTTAGATTTGGGAAACACCATATATTTT.

V usage is TRBV9 and J usage is TRBJ2-7, with 14 bases aligning to TRBD2. V dropped 2 bases and J dropped 9; count of bases not matched to a gene: 7. Germline V gives CDR1 SGDLS, CDR2 YYNGEE. The CDR3 loop spans 15 amino acids. CDR3 bases: TGTGCCAGCAGCGTGGAGCCGGGACTAGCGGGAGTGCAGTACTTC. Protein sequence: CASSVEPGLAGVQYF.

The chain recombines TRBV2 with TRBJ2-1, with D perhaps TRBD1 or TRBD2 (5 bases each). V was cut by 4 bases and J by 5 bases, with 9 bases left in between. The CDR3 runs to 13 residues. Germline V CDR1 and CDR2: SNHLY, FYNNEI. The CDR3 region is CASSAGTHNEQFF. CDR3 nucleotides: TGTGCCAGCAGTGCGGGGACCCACAATGAGCAGTTCTTC.

The table lists this clone with a count of one. The chain employs TRBV7-2 and TRBJ1-6; D gene unclear. Germline-derived CDR1 and CDR2 are SGHTA and FQGNSA. This CDR3 comprises 17 residues. Trimming shortened V by 6 bases and J by 0 bases, and 15 bases separated the two germline ends. In DNA, the CDR3 is TGTGCCAGCAGTGAGGAGGCCGTTAGCTCCTATAATTCACCCCTCCACTTT. This encodes CASSEEAVSSYNSPLHF.

This sequence joins TRBV30 and TRBJ2-7, with a weak D call TRBD1 (6 bases). CDR1 is GTSNPN, CDR2 SVGIG, per germline (reference sequence). This CDR3 has 15 amino acids. V lost 4 bases and J lost 3, with 19 bases in between. CDR3: CAWTDIGTRNYEQYF. The CDR3 DNA reads TGTGCCTGGACCGACATCGGGACACGGAACTACGAGCAGTACTTC.

With regard to this clone: The sample carries other DNA sequences with the same CDR3. The chain has TRBV7-6 and TRBJ2-1, with 11 nucleotides matching TRBD2. V shed 1 base and J 4 bases; nucleotides not matched to a gene: 0. This CDR3 has 15 residues. In germline, CDR1 is SGHVS, CDR2 FNYEAQ. This CDR3 reads CASSLVAGGYNEQFF. CDR3 DNA: TGTGCCAGCAGCTTAGTAGCGGGAGGGTACAATGAGCAGTTCTTC.

A remark on this clone: This same CDR3 is encoded by further DNA sequences in the sample. The chain combines TRBV27 with TRBJ2-7; 8 bases match TRBD1. CDR1 MNHEY and CDR2 SMNVEV come from the germline V gene (reference sequence). This CDR3 spans 13 amino acids. The junction had 4 bases not matched to a gene; V was cut back by 5 bases and J by 4 bases. CDR3 in amino acids: CASSRQGAYEQYF. The CDR3 coding sequence is TGTGCCAGCAGTAGGCAGGGGGCTTACGAGCAGTACTTC.

V gene TRBV2 combines with J gene TRBJ1-2; no clear D gene. CDR3 length equals 16 residues. The germline gives CDR1 SNHLY, CDR2 FYNNEI. V gave up 7 bases and J gave up 8 bases, with 26 bases separating them. This CDR3 is CASMGMGDGVLVGYTF. The CDR3, as DNA: TGTGCCAGCATGGGAATGGGAGACGGGGTGTTGGTCGGCTACACCTTC.

The chain couples TRBV6-5 to TRBJ2-2; D gene unclear. This CDR3 contains 13 residues. CDR1 is MNHEY, CDR2 SVGAGI, per germline. Trimming cost V 6 bases and J 7 bases, with 12 bases left between them. CDR3 in amino acids: CASSLLGDGELFF. CDR3 sequence (DNA): TGTGCCAGCAGCCTACTGGGTGACGGGGAGCTGTTTTTT.

This clone was picked up one time. V is TRBV5-1 and J is TRBJ2-7; no firm D call. CDR1 is SGHRS and CDR2 is YFSETQ in the germline V gene. The CDR3 has 13 amino acids. V was cut by 0 bases and J by 3 bases, with 7 bases left in between. The CDR3: CASSLEMGYEQYF. In DNA, the CDR3 is TGCGCCAGCAGCTTGGAGATGGGCTACGAGCAGTACTTC.

Comment on this clone: The sample holds other DNA sequences that translate to the same CDR3. This rearrangement joins TRBV5-1 to TRBJ1-1; D is unresolved. This CDR3 region has 12 residues. V dropped 0 bases and J dropped 5 bases, with 5 bases sitting between them. Germline CDR1 SGHRS, CDR2 YFSETQ. CDR3 protein: CASSLGYTEAFF. The CDR3 DNA reads as TGCGCCAGCAGCTTGGGGTATACTGAAGCTTTCTTT.

This chain connects TRBV6-6 to TRBJ2-2; 9 bases line up with TRBD1. Germline V gene sequence: CDR1 MNHNY, CDR2 SVGAGI (reference sequence). V dropped 4 bases and J dropped 4; count of bases not matched to a gene: 7. This CDR3 comprises 16 residues. CDR3 nucleotide sequence: TGTGCCAGCAGTTCCGGACAGGGGCGCGCCACCGGGGAGCTGTTTTTT. Translating it yields CASSSGQGRATGELFF.

Note on this clone: Other DNA sequences of this sample code for an identical CDR3. This chain links TRBV28 with TRBJ2-1; TRBD2 matches 13 bases. Germline lookup yields CDR1 MDHEN and CDR2 SYDVKM. CDR3 size: 15 residues. With 5 bases clipped from V and 7 bases from J, the junction kept 5 bases outside the gene matches. As DNA, the CDR3 is TGTGCCAGCAGTCTACTAGCGGGGGGGCCAAATGAGCAGTTCTTC. Translating gives CASSLLAGGPNEQFF.

This chain joins TRBV27 and TRBJ2-7; 13 nucleotides agree with TRBD2. The germline CDR1 and CDR2 sequences are MNHEY and SMNVEV (reference sequence). This CDR3 comprises 15 residues. V shed 5 bases, J shed 3 bases, and the junction held 4 bases outside the gene matches. The CDR3 sequence is CASSVTSGRFYEQYF. CDR3 coding DNA: TGTGCCAGCAGTGTGACTAGCGGGAGGTTCTACGAGCAGTACTTC.